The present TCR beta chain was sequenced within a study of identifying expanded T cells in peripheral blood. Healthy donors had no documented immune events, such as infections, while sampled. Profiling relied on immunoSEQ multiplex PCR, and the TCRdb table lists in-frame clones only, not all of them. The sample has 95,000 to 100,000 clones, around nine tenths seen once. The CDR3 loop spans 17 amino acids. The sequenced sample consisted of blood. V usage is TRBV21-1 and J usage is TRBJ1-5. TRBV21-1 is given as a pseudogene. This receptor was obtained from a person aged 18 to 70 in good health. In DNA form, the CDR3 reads TGTGCCAGCAGCAAAAGGTTCCCCGCAGATAGCAATCAGCCCCAGCATTTT. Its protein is CASSKRFPADSNQPQHF.